The 19 T cell receptor beta chains below all came from one sample that was sequenced in a study of T cell responses to AZD1222 COVID-19 vaccine (dated by TCRdb to the early 2020s). The time point label, read with the paper, signifies: baseline before first vaccination. The protocol used for the library was the immunoSEQ multiplex PCR assay. TCRdb took over this immuneACCESS table, retaining in-frame rearrangements with V and J assigned. Such tables are incomplete; in checked studies, under half of the missing clones stem from an unresolved V gene, and the remainder is unexplained. Here the sample has about 150,000 clones; roughly 90% occur a single time. The top ten constitute over 1.1% of the sample. Here the sequenced sample was peripheral blood, taken on day 0 of AZD1222 vaccination. These receptors all stem from an adult in good health.

CDR3 DNA: TGTGCCAGCAGTGGCCAGACTAGTCCCTACACAGATACGCAGTATTTT. Its translation is CASSGQTSPYTDTQYF. The chain joins TRBV6-1 to TRBJ2-3; D possibly corresponds to TRBD2 (6 bases). From germline, CDR1 is MNHNS and CDR2 SASEGT. The V end lost 4 bases, the J end lost 2 bases, and 16 bases lay between the germline ends. CDR3 size: 16 residues.

This clone was counted a few times. One end of the junction does not line up with germline, which may come from a read error. The V gene is TRBV12-3 or TRBV12-4, the J gene TRBJ2-1, with D possibly being TRBD2 (6 bases). The CDR3 is 13 amino acids. In DNA form, the CDR3 reads TGTGCCAGCAGCTTAGCGGAGGGAAATGAGCAGTTCTTC. It yields the protein CASSLAEGNEQFF.

The genes are TRBV27 and TRBJ1-1; the match to TRBD1 covers 8 bases. Germline V gene sequence: CDR1 MNHEY, CDR2 SMNVEV (reference sequence). The CDR3 has 14 residues. The V gene end was trimmed by 5 bases and the J gene end by 1 base; junction bases not matched to a gene: 3. The CDR3 nucleotides are TGTGCCAGCAGTACAACAGGGGGGAACACTGAAGCTTTCTTT. It codes for CASSTTGGNTEAFF.

There are a few counts of this clone. The genes are TRBV28 and TRBJ1-2; no definite D call. This CDR3 has 11 amino acids. Germline CDR1 reads MDHEN; CDR2 reads SYDVKM. V was clipped by 4 bases and J by 2 bases, with 2 bases between them. The CDR3 is CASSSNYGYTF. CDR3 coding DNA: TGTGCCAGCAGTTCGAACTATGGCTACACCTTC.

The V call is TRBV2, the J call TRBJ1-1, with D possibly TRBD1 on 5 matching bases. Germline CDR1 and CDR2: SNHLY and FYNNEI. This CDR3 region has 13 residues. V gave up 10 bases and J gave up 3 bases, with 15 bases separating them. CDR3 sequence reads: CATMPRDYTEAFF. CDR3 nucleotides: TGTGCCACCATGCCCAGGGACTACACTGAAGCTTTCTTT.

This chain uses TRBV5-4 with TRBJ2-1, with 7 bases lining up with TRBD1. V gave up 2 bases and J gave up 6 bases; unmatched junction bases: 5. This CDR3 region has 14 residues. The germline gives CDR1 SGHNT, CDR2 YYREEE (reference sequence). The CDR3 nucleotides are TGTGCCAGCAGCTTCCCTAGACAGGGCAATGAGCAGTTCTTC. Amino acids: CASSFPRQGNEQFF.

The chain recombines TRBV4-3 with TRBJ2-1; 11 nucleotides agree with TRBD2. Germline assignment: CDR1 LGHNA and CDR2 YSLEER. The CDR3 contains 17 residues. V shed 4 bases, J shed 7 bases, and the junction held 12 bases outside the gene matches. The CDR3 DNA follows: TGCGCCAGCAGCCCTAGGTTAGCGGGGGGGCCGGGTAATGAGCAGTTCTTC. It is translated as CASSPRLAGGPGNEQFF.

The V and J genes are TRBV3-1 (or the pseudogene TRBV3-2) and TRBJ2-2, with 9 positions matching TRBD2. Germline V gene sequence: CDR1 LGHDT, CDR2 YNNKEL (reference sequence). CDR3 length: 15 residues. J lost 6 bases, V lost 1 base, and 3 bases had no gene match. The CDR3 DNA reads TGTGCCAGCAGCCAAGGCCTAGCGGGACCCGGGGAGCTGTTTTTT. It specifies CASSQGLAGPGELFF.

Only one count was recorded for this clone. The chain uses TRBV4-3 and TRBJ1-5; D remains unclear. CDR3 length equals 15 residues. Germline V gene lookup returns CDR1 LGHNA and CDR2 YSLEER. The ends were cut back, 3 bases at V and 0 bases at J, with 9 bases in the middle. CDR3 residues: CASSQEGYSNQPQHF. CDR3 in DNA: TGCGCCAGCAGCCAGGAGGGATATAGCAATCAGCCCCAGCATTTT.

This rearrangement joins TRBV5-1 to TRBJ2-7; D is perhaps TRBD2 (5 bases). CDR3 length: 16 residues. Germline CDR1 reads SGHRS; CDR2 reads YFSETQ. Trimming left V 6 bases short and J 2 bases short, with 21 bases between. The CDR3 DNA is TGCGCCAGCAAAGTCGGGAATGTCAGTCCAACCTACGAGCAGTACTTC. Protein: CASKVGNVSPTYEQYF.

The chain links TRBV12-3 or TRBV12-4 to TRBJ1-4; D may be TRBD1 (5 bases). Deletions cut 2 bases from V and 14 bases from J, with 9 bases between. CDR3 length: 11 amino acids. In DNA, the CDR3 is TGTGCCAGCAGTTTAAGGGGAAGGCTGTTTTTT. Translating gives CASSLRGRLFF.

The chain combines TRBV7-2 with TRBJ2-1; 11 nucleotides match TRBD2. The CDR3 is 17 residues long. CDR1 is SGHTA and CDR2 is FQGNSA in the germline V gene. Unmatched junction bases numbered 12, after V lost 4 bases and J lost 7 bases. The CDR3 DNA sequence: TGTGCCAGCAGCTCTCAAACAGGGCTAGCGGGAGGAAATGAGCAGTTCTTC. It yields the protein CASSSQTGLAGGNEQFF.

The chain uses TRBV5-1 and TRBJ1-1; TRBD1 agrees at 7 bases. J was trimmed by 0 bases and V by 4 bases; bases with no gene match: 3. Germline V CDR1 and CDR2: SGHRS, YFSETQ. This CDR3 is 14 amino acids long. The CDR3 coding sequence is TGCGCCAGCAGCCCGGGACAGATGAACACTGAAGCTTTCTTT. Translation: CASSPGQMNTEAFF. The variable domain in full, completed from reference TRBV5-1 and TRBJ1-1, reads KAGVTQTPRYLIKTRGQQVTLSCSPISGHRSVSWYQQTPGQGLQFLFEYFSETQRNKGNFPGRFSGRQFSNSRSEMNVSTLELGDSALYLCASSPGQMNTEAFFGQGTRLTVV.

This clone was detected a few times. The rearrangement uses TRBV4-2 and TRBJ2-1; 10 bases match TRBD2. Germline CDR1 is LGHNA and CDR2 is YNFKEQ. The trim removed 2 bases at V and 8 bases at J, leaving 21 bases unmatched. This CDR3 is 20 amino acids long. The CDR3 loop is CASSQLYDSWPAGGPHEQFF. In nucleotides, the CDR3 is TGTGCCAGCAGCCAACTTTACGACTCCTGGCCAGCGGGAGGGCCCCATGAGCAGTTCTTC.

This chain connects TRBV7-3 to TRBJ2-5; TRBD1 agrees at 7 bases. V was clipped by 5 bases and J by 0 bases; unmatched bases: 6. The V gene's germline CDR1 is SGHTA and CDR2 FQGTGA. CDR3 length equals 15 residues. Here the CDR3 reads CASSVYGQDQETQYF. The CDR3 bases are TGTGCCAGCAGCGTATACGGACAGGACCAAGAGACCCAGTACTTC.

The chain employs TRBV6-6 and TRBJ2-5; 12 nucleotides agree with TRBD2. CDR1 and CDR2 from the germline V gene are MNHNY and SVGAGI (reference sequence). Losses at the gene ends were 5 bases for V and 1 base for J; bases not matched to a gene: 11. The CDR3 is 18 amino acids. This chain's CDR3 is CASSPGASGGVLQETQYF. The CDR3 DNA reads as TGTGCCAGCAGTCCCGGAGCTAGCGGGGGGGTACTCCAAGAGACCCAGTACTTC.

As regards this clone: Other nucleotide sequences in the sample specify the same CDR3. The chain recombines TRBV11-3 with TRBJ1-1, with D hard to call. From germline, CDR1 is SGHNT and CDR2 YENEEA. The CDR3 length is 13 residues. Trimming stripped 3 bases from V and 0 bases from J, with 5 bases between. The DNA of the CDR3 is TGTGCCAGCAGCTTGCTCTTGAACACTGAAGCTTTCTTT. It encodes CASSLLLNTEAFF.

J is TRBJ2-1 and V is TRBV12-3 or TRBV12-4; D unresolved. Trimming took 5 bases from V and 9 from J, leaving 11 bases between them. The CDR3 contains 12 residues. Written as DNA, the CDR3 is TGTGCCAGCAGTAGCAGGTTTACTGAGCAGTTCTTC. This encodes CASSSRFTEQFF.

The chain employs TRBV6-5 and TRBJ1-2, with TRBD1 as a possible D gene (6 bases). From germline, CDR1 is MNHEY and CDR2 SVGAGI. Trimming cost V 7 bases and J 8 bases, with 14 bases left between them. The CDR3 spans 12 residues. DNA of the CDR3: TGTGCCAGCAACGACGGGGGCCGGGGCTACACCTTC. Its translation: CASNDGGRGYTF.